This T cell receptor (beta chain) derives from a study of OX40 agonist ivuxolimab in advanced cancers. Details on this clone: What it binds is not known.

Study results and caveats: In a subset of nonresponders, normalized T-cell clonal expansion was also low. The authors did not determine the antigen specificity of the expanded peripheral T cells.

With autoimmune disease history or systemic immunosuppression, patients were excluded. Assay: immunoSEQ multiplex PCR; the TCRdb copy retains only in-frame clones and omits some. The data contain around 80,000 clones, 86% of them singletons. Germline-derived CDR1 and CDR2 are SGHRS and YFSETQ. The CDR3 covers 11 residues. The V and J ends lost 8 bases and 7 bases respectively, with 11 bases between them. V gene TRBV5-1 combines with J gene TRBJ2-3, with D maybe TRBD2 (6 bases). The source of this sequence is an adult with an advanced solid tumor such as melanoma, head and neck, liver or kidney cancer. Sequenced here: CD4+ or CD8+ T cells sorted from blood, sampled in a trial of the OX40 agonist ivuxolimab. CDR3 amino acids: CASRRVNTQYF. The CDR3 nucleotides are TGCGCCAGTCGGAGGGTAAATACGCAGTATTTT. The variable domain in full, with the rest retrieved from reference TRBV5-1 and TRBJ2-3, is KAGVTQTPRYLIKTRGQQVTLSCSPISGHRSVSWYQQTPGQGLQFLFEYFSETQRNKGNFPGRFSGRQFSNSRSEMNVSTLELGDSALYLCASRRVNTQYFGPGTRLTVL.